Following are 20 T cell receptor beta chains from one sample sequenced in a study of blood T cell repertoires in COVID-19. The data were produced by immunoSEQ multiplex PCR, yet TCRdb's version contains in-frame clones alone and is incomplete. The sample has about 75,000 clones; roughly 90% are singletons. The sample comprised peripheral blood. The receptors come from a human donor in a cohort sampled during active COVID-19.

The chain combines TRBV7-8 with TRBJ1-2, with 10 bases that match TRBD1. The junction had 8 bases not matched to a gene; V was cut back by 1 base and J by 6 bases. Germline CDR1 reads SGHVS; CDR2 reads FQNEAQ. This CDR3 is built from 16 residues. CDR3 DNA: TGTGCCAGCAGCTTAGTTGGGACAGGGGAGAAGGATGGCTACACCTTC. Residues: CASSLVGTGEKDGYTF.

V usage is TRBV10-3 and J usage is TRBJ1-4, with D maybe TRBD1 (5 bases). The V end was cut by 2 bases, the J end by 3 bases, with 7 bases between. This CDR3 has 14 amino acids. Germline lookup yields CDR1 ENHRY and CDR2 SYGVKD. This CDR3 is CAISERQSNEKLFF. As DNA, the CDR3 is TGTGCCATCAGTGAGCGACAGTCTAATGAAAAACTGTTTTTT.

The chain carries TRBV7-9 and TRBJ2-7; a weak D match, TRBD2 (5 bases). The germline gives CDR1 SEHNR, CDR2 FQNEAQ (reference sequence). Between the trimmed V and J ends, which lost 1 base and 6 bases, there was a span of 13 bases. There are 14 residues in the CDR3. The CDR3 region has the DNA TGTGCCAGCAGCTTAGGAGGGCCGTACTCCGAGCAGTACTTC. Translation gives CASSLGGPYSEQYF.

This sequence joins TRBV19 and TRBJ2-5; D uncertain. Trimming removed 8 bases from V and 3 bases from J, with 13 bases in between. The CDR3 has 13 amino acids. The germline CDR1 and CDR2 sequences are LNHDA and SQIVND (reference sequence). CDR3 nucleotides: TGTGCCAGTGGGCCCCGAGTAGAAGAGACCCAGTACTTC. Translating gives CASGPRVEETQYF.

V is TRBV7-9 and J is TRBJ2-1, with 11 positions matching TRBD2. J gave up 7 bases and V 5 bases, and 10 bases lay outside the gene matches. The CDR3 runs to 16 residues. Germline values: CDR1 SEHNR, CDR2 FQNEAQ (reference sequence). CDR3 residues: CASSQITSGGRNEQFF. CDR3 nucleotides: TGTGCCAGCAGCCAAATTACTAGCGGGGGTAGGAATGAGCAGTTCTTC.

This clone was seen more than once but under ten times. This rearrangement joins TRBV6-2 or TRBV6-3 to TRBJ1-2; D gene uncertain. V lost 6 bases, J lost 3 bases, and 14 bases lay in between. Germline-derived CDR1 and CDR2 are MNHEY and SVGEGT. The CDR3 contains 14 residues. CDR3 bases: TGTGCCAGCAGCCCACGGAGTGGGTACTATGGCTACACCTTC. Its protein is CASSPRSGYYGYTF.

This chain connects TRBV6-5 to TRBJ2-7, with a tentative D call TRBD1 (7 bases). V lost 6 bases to trimming and J lost 3 bases, with 12 bases between them. This CDR3 has 13 residues. Germline CDR1 and CDR2: MNHEY and SVGAGI. The CDR3 spells CASRRDRYYEQYF. For the CDR3, the DNA is TGTGCCAGCAGGCGGGACAGATACTACGAGCAGTACTTC.

This clone was seen only a few times. The chain has TRBV18 and TRBJ2-3; TRBD2 matches 11 bases. V lost 0 bases, J lost 4 bases, and 0 bases stayed unmatched. CDR1 is KGHSH and CDR2 is LQKENI in the germline V gene. The CDR3 is 15 amino acids. The CDR3 loop is CASSPPLAGADTQYF. CDR3 in DNA: TGTGCCAGCTCACCACCACTAGCGGGGGCAGATACGCAGTATTTT.

The chain carries TRBV7-8 and TRBJ2-2, with D possibly being TRBD2 (6 bases). Trimming took 2 bases from V and 6 from J, leaving 16 bases between them. CDR1 is SGHVS and CDR2 is FQNEAQ in the germline V gene. This CDR3 spans 16 amino acids. The CDR3 loop reads CASSLRRLVSSGELFF. DNA for the CDR3: TGTGCCAGCAGCTTACGTCGACTAGTGTCATCCGGGGAGCTGTTTTTT.

J is TRBJ2-2 and V is TRBV6-5, with TRBD1 as a possible D gene (6 bases). With 5 bases removed from V and 4 bases from J, the gap between germline ends came to 8 bases. The CDR3 extends over 13 amino acids. In germline, CDR1 is MNHEY, CDR2 SVGAGI. The CDR3 loop reads CASSLRGTGELFF. The CDR3 bases are TGTGCCAGCAGTCTCAGGGGCACCGGGGAGCTGTTTTTT.

The table lists this clone with a few counts. The chain joins TRBV6-2 or TRBV6-3 to TRBJ2-7; tentatively, D is TRBD1 (6 bases). This CDR3 is 14 amino acids long. Germline V gene sequence: CDR1 MNHEY, CDR2 SVGEGT. Deletions cut 2 bases from V and 3 bases from J, with 11 bases between. The CDR3 nucleotides read TGTGCCAGCAGTTACCCACCGACAGGCTACGAGCAGTACTTC. Protein sequence: CASSYPPTGYEQYF.

The CDR3 coding sequence is TGCAGCGTTGGTTTCGGACAGGGGTTCAATCAGCCCCAGCATTTT. Its protein is CSVGFGQGFNQPQHF. This rearrangement joins TRBV29-1 to TRBJ1-5; 9 positions match TRBD1. This CDR3 comprises 15 residues. With V trimmed by 4 bases and J by 3 bases, 7 bases remained unmatched. CDR1 and CDR2 from the germline V gene are SQVTM and ANQGSEA.

V and J are TRBV10-3 and TRBJ2-3; 8 bases are shared with TRBD2. In germline, CDR1 is ENHRY, CDR2 SYGVKD. The CDR3 sequence is 16 residues long. Unmatched junction bases numbered 8, after V lost 2 bases and J lost 4 bases. As DNA, the CDR3 is TGTGCCATCAGTGAGCCGCAAGCGGGAGTCGCAGATACGCAGTATTTT. Its translation: CAISEPQAGVADTQYF.

V and J are TRBV4-3 and TRBJ2-7, with D possibly being TRBD1 (5 bases). The V gene's germline CDR1 is LGHNA and CDR2 YSLEER. The CDR3 runs 15 residues. V dropped 4 bases and J dropped 0 bases, with 13 bases sitting between them. The CDR3 here is CASSRDSDSSYEQYF. DNA for the CDR3: TGCGCCAGCAGCCGAGACAGCGATAGCTCCTACGAGCAGTACTTC.

The chain has TRBV9 and TRBJ2-5; 8 bases align to TRBD2. Trimming at V came to 2 bases and at J to 4 bases, leaving 7 bases not matched to a gene. Germline V lookup: CDR1 SGDLS, CDR2 YYNGEE. The CDR3 extends over 15 amino acids. CDR3 protein: CASSVSAGVGETQYF. In DNA form, the CDR3 reads TGTGCCAGCAGCGTCTCAGCGGGAGTGGGAGAGACCCAGTACTTC.

This sequence joins TRBV9 and TRBJ2-4; 7 positions match TRBD1. V dropped 3 bases and J dropped 3; count of bases not matched to a gene: 9. Germline V gene sequence: CDR1 SGDLS, CDR2 YYNGEE. The CDR3 runs to 16 residues. CDR3 sequence reads: CASSAQTGTVKNIQYF. The CDR3 DNA reads as TGTGCCAGCAGCGCGCAGACAGGGACGGTCAAAAACATTCAGTACTTC.

The chain has TRBV27 and TRBJ1-2; D might be TRBD1 (6 bases). The CDR3 sequence is 16 residues long. Germline V lookup: CDR1 MNHEY, CDR2 SMNVEV (reference sequence). Deletions cut 4 bases from V and 0 bases from J, with 15 bases between. The CDR3 is CASSSRLQGANYGYTF. The CDR3 DNA reads as TGTGCCAGCAGTTCACGGTTACAGGGAGCTAACTATGGCTACACCTTC.

This rearrangement joins TRBV5-1 to TRBJ2-7; D unresolved. The CDR3 loop spans 13 amino acids. V was clipped by 3 bases and J by 4 bases, with 11 bases between them. Germline V lookup: CDR1 SGHRS, CDR2 YFSETQ. CDR3 DNA: TGCGCCAGCAGCTCGTCCCCTATGTACGAGCAGTACTTC. This gives the protein CASSSSPMYEQYF.

The chain links TRBV4-1 to TRBJ2-3; a weak D match, TRBD2 (5 bases). This CDR3 has 17 amino acids. V lost 0 bases and J 1 base, leaving 14 bases between the germline ends. The germline V gene has CDR1 MGHRA and CDR2 YSYEKL. DNA for the CDR3: TGCGCCAGCAGCCAAGAACAGCGGCCAGGAGGCACAGATACGCAGTATTTT. Its translation is CASSQEQRPGGTDTQYF.

The V and J genes are TRBV5-1 and TRBJ2-3, with 7 bases that match TRBD1. Losses at the gene ends were 4 bases for V and 2 bases for J; bases not matched to a gene: 4. The CDR3 runs to 14 residues. The germline CDR1 and CDR2 sequences are SGHRS and YFSETQ. CDR3 sequence: CASSPTGDTDTQYF. Here the CDR3 DNA reads TGCGCCAGCAGCCCCACAGGGGACACAGATACGCAGTATTTT.